A single sample is the source of the 2 T cell receptor beta chains below, sequenced in a study of T-cell memory formation after mild COVID-19. One entry per CDR3 protein, called by TCRdb with MiXCR from the 5' RACE reads. The sample shows around 470,000 distinct CDR3 sequences, 15% to 20% of them seen only once. Material for sequencing was PBMCs or a T cell subset sorted from them (not recorded which). These receptor sequences come from an adult woman who had mild COVID-19 (a few samples of this study predate the infection). Cell type and time point are not known.

The chain links TRBV20-1 to TRBJ2-7; 9 bases agree with TRBD2. This CDR3 is 14 amino acids long. CDR1 and CDR2 (germline): DFQATT, SNEGSKA (reference sequence). V was clipped by 3 bases and J by 4 bases; unmatched bases: 7. CDR3 protein: CSARAERGVYEQYF. Written as DNA, the CDR3 is TGCAGTGCTAGGGCCGAGCGGGGGGTGTACGAGCAGTACTTC.

There are a few counts of this clonotype. The rearrangement joins TRBV11-2 to TRBJ2-7; TRBD2 might be the D (5 bases). The germline V gene has CDR1 SGHAT and CDR2 FQNNGV. Deletions cut 4 bases from V and 2 bases from J, with 12 bases between. CDR3 size: 14 residues. The chain's CDR3 is CASSSDLDAYEQYF. The CDR3 DNA follows: TGTGCCAGCAGCTCGGACTTGGATGCCTACGAGCAGTACTTC.